Presented here are 9 T cell receptor beta chains from one specimen sequenced in a study of T cells in Graves' hyperthyroidism and ophthalmopathy. The source material, RNA transcripts, was used to amplify TCR beta CDR3 regions. The HTBI primer set was used in a first-round RT-PCR of the TCR CDR3. Using its own MiXCR run on the multiplex PCR reads, TCRdb lists one record per CDR3 protein. The profile shows a few hundred thousand distinct CDR3 sequences, more than 12% of them singletons. The specimen sequenced was blood. The receptors were sampled from a woman aged 30 to 39 with Graves' ophthalmopathy.

CDR3 region: CASSYGESNSPLHF. CDR3 in DNA: TGTGCCAGCAGTTACGGGGAATCTAATTCACCCCTCCACTTT. J is TRBJ1-6 and V is TRBV6-9; no clear D. CDR1 and CDR2 from the germline V gene are MNHGY and SVAAGI. CDR3 size: 14 residues. Trimming pared 3 bases from V and 6 bases from J, leaving 9 bases between.

The gene calls are TRBV3-1 and TRBJ2-7, with TRBD1 matching 8 bases. Germline V gene data show CDR1 as LGHDT and CDR2 as YNNKEL (reference sequence). The trim removed 0 bases at V and 0 bases at J, leaving 1 base unmatched. This CDR3 contains 15 residues. DNA of the CDR3: TGTGCCAGCAGCCAAGAGGACAGGGCCTCCTACGAGCAGTACTTC. It codes for CASSQEDRASYEQYF.

This clonotype was detected only once. V is TRBV19 and J is TRBJ2-3; 9 bases line up with TRBD2. Germline V gene sequence: CDR1 LNHDA, CDR2 SQIVND (reference sequence). V lost 5 bases and J lost 4; bases outside the gene matches: 10. The CDR3 is 16 amino acids. DNA of the CDR3: TGTGCCAGTAGTGTCCAGGGCGGGGGGGCGGCAGATACGCAGTATTTT. Its protein product is CASSVQGGGAADTQYF.

Regarding this clonotype: This may come from a read error, since a much larger clone is one base off. The rearrangement joins TRBV28 to TRBJ1-1; TRBD1 matches at 9 bases. The CDR3 extends over 13 amino acids. Trimming cost V 8 bases and J 5 bases; bases outside gene matches: 6. CDR1 MDHEN and CDR2 SYDVKM come from the germline V gene. CDR3 sequence (DNA): TGTGCCAGCGCCGTACAGGGGGCGACTGAAGCTTTCTTT. Its translation is CASAVQGATEAFF.

This clonotype occurred many times. Just one base apart from a much larger clone, this may be a read error. The chain couples TRBV7-9 to TRBJ2-5; no clear D. Germline-derived CDR1 and CDR2 are SEHNR and FQNEAQ (reference sequence). V shed 6 bases and J shed 1 base, with 3 bases lying between them. The CDR3 consists of 11 residues. The CDR3 spells CASRFQETQYF. The CDR3 DNA sequence: TGTGCCAGCAGGTTCCAAGAGACCCAGTACTTC. The variable domain in full, completed from reference TRBV7-9 and TRBJ2-5, reads DTGVSQNPRHKITKRGQNVTFRCDPISEHNRLYWYRQTLGQGPEFLTYFQNEAQLEKSRLLSDRFSAERPKGSFSTLEIQRTEQGDSAMYLCASRFQETQYFGPGTRLLVL.

This clonotype was observed at least ten times. This chain connects TRBV13 to TRBJ2-7, with unresolved D. The CDR3 is made up of 14 amino acids. The V gene's germline CDR1 is PRHDT and CDR2 FYEKMQ (reference sequence). V was cut by 4 bases and J by 9 bases, with 19 bases left in between. The CDR3 sequence: CASSSHPSIDGQYF. CDR3 DNA: TGTGCCAGCAGCTCCCACCCCTCGATCGACGGGCAGTACTTC.

This clonotype was observed at least ten times. This chain links TRBV28 with TRBJ1-3; D ambiguous. In germline, CDR1 is MDHEN, CDR2 SYDVKM. V was cut by 7 bases and J by 0 bases, with 7 bases left in between. This CDR3 has 13 amino acids. CDR3 in amino acids: CASITSSGNTIYF. The CDR3 nucleotides are TGTGCCAGCATAACAAGCTCTGGAAACACCATATATTTT.

The V gene is TRBV29-1, the J gene TRBJ1-1; TRBD1 matches 8 bases. The CDR3 contains 16 residues. The trim removed 8 bases at V and 9 bases at J, leaving 23 bases unmatched. Germline loops: CDR1 SQVTM, CDR2 ANQGSEA. CDR3: CSLRTGRGGEGTKAFF. CDR3 sequence (DNA): TGCAGCTTAAGGACAGGGCGGGGAGGAGAAGGAACAAAAGCTTTCTTT.

This clonotype was counted between two and nine times. Possible read error: a much larger clone is one base away. V usage is TRBV18 and J usage is TRBJ2-2; D not certain. Per the germline V gene, CDR1 is KGHSH and CDR2 is LQKENI. The germline V and J ends were trimmed by 5 bases and 5 bases, with 15 bases remaining between them. This CDR3 is built from 15 residues. The CDR3 DNA reads as TGTGCCAGCTCAAATCACCGGAATCTTACCGGGGAGCTGTTTTTT. This translates into CASSNHRNLTGELFF.